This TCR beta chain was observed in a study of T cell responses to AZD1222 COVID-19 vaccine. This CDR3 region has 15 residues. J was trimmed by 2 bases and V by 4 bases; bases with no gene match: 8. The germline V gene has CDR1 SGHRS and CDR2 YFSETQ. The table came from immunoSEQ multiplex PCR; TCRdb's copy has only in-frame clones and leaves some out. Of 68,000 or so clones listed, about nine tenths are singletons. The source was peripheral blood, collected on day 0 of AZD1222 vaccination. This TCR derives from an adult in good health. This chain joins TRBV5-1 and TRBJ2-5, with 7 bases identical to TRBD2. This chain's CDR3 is CASSPQWGGQETQYF. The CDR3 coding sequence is TGCGCCAGCAGCCCCCAATGGGGGGGGCAAGAGACCCAGTACTTC. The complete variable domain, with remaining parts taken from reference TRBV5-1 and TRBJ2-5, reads KAGVTQTPRYLIKTRGQQVTLSCSPISGHRSVSWYQQTPGQGLQFLFEYFSETQRNKGNFPGRFSGRQFSNSRSEMNVSTLELGDSALYLCASSPQWGGQETQYFGPGTRLLVL.